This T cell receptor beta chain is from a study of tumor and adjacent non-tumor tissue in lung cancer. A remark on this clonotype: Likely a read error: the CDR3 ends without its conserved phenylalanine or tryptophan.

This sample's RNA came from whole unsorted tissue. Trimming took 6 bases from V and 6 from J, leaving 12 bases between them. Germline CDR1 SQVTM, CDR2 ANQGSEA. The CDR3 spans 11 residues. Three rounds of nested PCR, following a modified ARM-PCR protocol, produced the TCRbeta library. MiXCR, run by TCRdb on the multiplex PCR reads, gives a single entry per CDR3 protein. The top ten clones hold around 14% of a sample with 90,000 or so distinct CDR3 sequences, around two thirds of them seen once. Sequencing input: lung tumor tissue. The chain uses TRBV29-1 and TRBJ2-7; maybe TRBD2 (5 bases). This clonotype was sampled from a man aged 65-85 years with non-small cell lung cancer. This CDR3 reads CSVGIEGEQYI. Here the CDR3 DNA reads TGCAGCGTGGGTATAGAGGGCGAGCAGTACATC.